This T cell receptor (beta chain) appears in the sequencing data of a study of T cell responses to AZD1222 COVID-19 vaccine. Trimming removed 5 bases from V and 3 bases from J; junction bases left unmatched: 9. The CDR3 loop spans 15 amino acids. Germline assignment: CDR1 SGHVS and CDR2 FQNEAQ. Sequenced by immunoSEQ multiplex PCR; TCRdb stores in-frame clones only, minus some. This table has 250,000 to 300,000 clones, approximately 94% appearing once. Remarks on this clone: Its cognate antigen is unknown.

Findings and caveats of the study: It was only six AZD1222 recipients who were seropositive at baseline. Spike-specific TCR breadth and depth grew following two AZD1222 doses.

This receptor was identified in an adult who received the AZD1222 COVID-19 vaccine. The source was peripheral blood, collected 28 days after the second AZD1222 dose. This chain joins TRBV7-8 and TRBJ2-7; 8 bases align to TRBD1. The DNA for the CDR3 is TGTGCCAGCAGCCCTGGACAGGGAACTCTCTACGAGCAGTACTTC. Protein product: CASSPGQGTLYEQYF.